These T cell receptor beta chains were read from a single sample in a study of T cells in Graves' hyperthyroidism and ophthalmopathy. TCRdb ran MiXCR on the multiplex PCR reads and lists one entry per CDR3 protein. The table has 270,000 or so distinct CDR3 sequences, roughly 15% seen once; the top ten hold around 30%. Sequenced material: blood. These receptors were obtained from a woman aged 45-65 years with Graves' hyperthyroidism that later progressed to Graves' ophthalmopathy. CDR3s include the opening cysteine and the closing phenylalanine or tryptophan. D genes are given only for firm matches. Clone size appears in some rows only: once, few, many, or a class for an expanded clone.

D	V	size	J	CDR3	DNA
TRBD1	TRBV28	.	TRBJ1-1	CASSMTGTMNTEAFF	TGTGCCAGCAGCATGACAGGGACCATGAACACTGAAGCTTTCTTT
.	TRBV10-3	few	TRBJ1-2	CAISLYVGQSEYGYTF	TGTGCCATCAGTCTTTATGTCGGGCAGAGTGAATATGGCTACACCTTC
TRBD2	TRBV28	many	TRBJ2-1	CASIPRTSGSSYNEQFF	TGTGCCAGCATACCTAGGACTAGCGGTAGCTCCTACAATGAGCAGTTCTTC
.	TRBV12-3/TRBV12-4	.	TRBJ1-1	CASSIQTYTEAFF	TGTGCCAGCAGTATCCAGACGTACACTGAAGCTTTCTTT
TRBD1	TRBV25-1	many	TRBJ2-7	CASSEFGRTGILYEQYF	TGTGCCAGCAGTGAATTCGGCCGGACAGGGATACTTTACGAGCAGTACTTC
.	TRBV27	many	TRBJ2-3	CASRGLTDTQYF	TGTGCCAGCAGAGGGCTTACAGATACGCAGTATTTT
.	TRBV6-1	many	TRBJ2-2	CATQGYTGELFF	TGTGCCACCCAGGGCTACACCGGGGAGCTGTTTTTT
.	TRBV12-3/TRBV12-4	.	TRBJ1-4	CASGPWGVTLEKLFF	TGTGCCAGCGGTCCTTGGGGGGTTACCCTTGAAAAACTGTTTTTT
TRBD2	TRBV4-1	.	TRBJ2-5	CASSQDLRVAGEVGGAEETQYF	TGCGCCAGCAGCCAAGATCTCAGGGTAGCGGGAGAAGTTGGTGGGGCCGAAGAGACCCAGTACTTC
TRBD2	TRBV27	few	TRBJ2-5	CASSSSSGRIKETQYF	TGTGCCAGCAGTTCGTCTAGCGGGAGGATCAAAGAGACCCAGTACTTC
.	TRBV15	many	TRBJ1-1	CATSRDLLMNTEAFF	TGTGCCACCAGCAGAGATCTTCTCATGAACACTGAAGCTTTCTTT
.	TRBV7-9	many	TRBJ2-6	CASRPGANVLTF	TGTGCCAGCAGACCCGGGGCCAACGTCCTGACTTTC